This T cell receptor (beta chain) was sequenced for a study of human T cells and chemical hapten exposure. Unfractionated whole blood served as the source for total RNA extraction. A remark on this clonotype: Its antigen is unidentified.

The library put unique molecular identifiers onto individual cDNA molecules. TCRdb passed the 5' RACE reads through MiXCR, listing each CDR3 protein once. The sample has about 80,000 distinct CDR3 sequences, about a sixth seen once. Whole-study findings and limits: With DPC sensitization, TCRs exceeding 1 in 1000 frequency showed no change.

This CDR3 contains 16 residues. The germline V gene encodes CDR1 SQVTM and CDR2 ANQGSEA. V gave up 4 bases and J gave up 3 bases; unmatched junction bases: 8. This chain uses TRBV29-1 with TRBJ2-7; TRBD2 matches at 14 bases. The TCR was taken from a female donor in good health. The CDR3 loop reads CSVGGLAGERDYEQYF. The CDR3, as DNA: TGCAGCGTTGGGGGACTAGCGGGAGAAAGGGACTACGAGCAGTACTTC.